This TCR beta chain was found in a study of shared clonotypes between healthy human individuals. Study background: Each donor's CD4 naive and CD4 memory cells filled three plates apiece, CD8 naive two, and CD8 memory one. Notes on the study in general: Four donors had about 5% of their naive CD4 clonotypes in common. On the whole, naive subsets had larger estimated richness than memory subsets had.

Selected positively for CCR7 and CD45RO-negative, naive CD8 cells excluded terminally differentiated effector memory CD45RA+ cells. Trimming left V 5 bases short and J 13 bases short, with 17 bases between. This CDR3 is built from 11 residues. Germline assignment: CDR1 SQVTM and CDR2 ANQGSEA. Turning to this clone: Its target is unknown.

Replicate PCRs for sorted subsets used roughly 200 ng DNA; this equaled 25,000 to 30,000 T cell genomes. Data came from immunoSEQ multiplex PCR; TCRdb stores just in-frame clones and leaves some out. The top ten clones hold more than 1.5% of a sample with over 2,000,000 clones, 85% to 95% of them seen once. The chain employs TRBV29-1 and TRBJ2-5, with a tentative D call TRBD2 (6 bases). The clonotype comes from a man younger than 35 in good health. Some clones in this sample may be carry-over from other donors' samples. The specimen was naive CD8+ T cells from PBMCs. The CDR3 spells CSVSTSWGWYF. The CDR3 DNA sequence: TGCAGCGTTTCTACTAGCTGGGGTTGGTACTTC.